This T cell receptor beta chain derives from a study of control samples from healthy donors and cancer patients. The germline V and J ends were trimmed by 6 bases and 5 bases, with 13 bases remaining between them. CDR1 and CDR2 (germline): SGHRS, YFSETQ. The CDR3 totals 13 residues. This clone has only a few counts. TCRdb's copy holds only in-frame clones and misses some; the assay was immunoSEQ multiplex PCR. Among roughly 120,000 clones listed, 88% were seen once. Material for sequencing was blood. This TCR derives from a man aged 50 or older in good health. J is TRBJ2-3 and V is TRBV5-1; D is possibly TRBD2 (6 bases). The CDR3 sequence is CASTGGTLDTQYF. CDR3 DNA sequence: TGCGCCAGCACTGGGGGGACTCTAGATACGCAGTATTTT.